Below, one TCR beta chain is given with its context. Its antigen has not been determined. Per-nucleotide qualities are absent, and no much larger clonotype sits a single base away. This specimen belongs to a study of beta chain features in type 1 diabetes (dated 2018 in TCRdb). At the level of the whole study: Mean age, gender distribution, total cell number and subset yield did not differ between patients and healthy donors. A total of some 110 million sorted cells were examined across all samples, and the number of cells per subset was strongly correlated with RNA yield. Regulatory and stem cell-like memory subsets were obtained from only 8 patients and about eight healthy donors, while naive and central memory subsets were obtained from all 28 donors. The study compared the TCRB repertoires of sorted circulating CD4+ T cell subsets in recently diagnosed type 1 diabetes patients with those in matched healthy donors. Summary of the overall study and its limitations: Naive, central memory and regulatory TCRB repertoires appeared to be more alike among patients than among healthy donors. Because the HLA sub-analyses included only small numbers of individuals, any influence of HLA type on TCRB rearrangement was left unresolved. At VDJ recombination sites, patients with type 1 diabetes made fewer insertions and deleted more nucleotides, a pattern implying thymic rearrangement abnormalities. Because cDNA was sequenced instead of genomic DNA, activated cells with high expression could be over-represented, although the groups did not differ in activation or CD3 levels. Shorter templates might have been favored by PCR, but patient and control samples were amplified and corrected together, so both groups would have been affected equally by any skew. In all four CD4+ subsets, TCRB CDR3 length was moderately but significantly shorter in type 1 diabetes patients.

A single peripheral blood draw of about 116 mL on average was collected from each donor into heparinised tubes. A BD FACSAria II was used to sort naive, central memory, regulatory and stem cell-like memory CD4+ T cells with a panel that included CD45RO, CCR7, CD25, CD127, CD95 and CD27. Every sorted population had a purity above 95%. PBMCs were separated immediately by Lymphoprep density gradient centrifugation and were stained directly, without being cultured. Samples were stained and sorted in pairs, with one healthy donor and one patient per experiment, so that batch effects were minimized. The entire isolated RNA was reverse transcribed using the High Capacity cDNA Reverse Transcription Kit, and thus expressed TCRB transcripts were sequenced. Deep immunoSEQ sequencing was applied to naive, central memory and regulatory T cell samples, giving an average of approximately 3.8 million total reads per sample. After sorted cells were lysed in RLT buffer, RNA was extracted with DNase-treated RNeasy Micro or Mini kits, with the choice depending on cell number. To prevent cross-contamination, each cell subset was processed individually, whereas patient and healthy donor samples were processed jointly. TCRB sequences were amplified from cDNA with the immunoSEQ multiplex PCR, producing 87-bp fragments spanning the CDR3 region. Sequencing of the amplicons was performed on the Illumina HiSeq platform. Concerning the study's data processing: PCR bias was corrected computationally using synthetic template baselines, and reads within Hamming distance 2 were collapsed, with unmergeable singletons discarded. By aligning reads against IMGT, V, D and J genes, CDR3 length, and insertions or deletions at six rearrangement sites were assigned. Within each subset, clonotype counts were normalized to sorted cell number, after which true diversity and Gini coefficients were computed with the tcR R package. The overlap coefficient, calculated on TCRB nucleotide sequences, was used to quantify repertoire sharing. TCRdb re-hosts the immuneACCESS table, in-frame sequences only. Its copies lack some clones; in the studies checked, an unresolved V gene accounts for under half of them, and the cause for the rest is not known. D and trimming come from the DNA, and the V and J calls and clone size come from that table. This sample holds roughly 150,000 clones; about a tenth were observed only once. The ten top clones hold around 0.48% of the sample.

CDR1 and CDR2 (SEHNR, FQNEAQ) derive from the germline V gene (reference sequence). Deletion took 5 bases off V and 3 bases off J, with a span of 13 bases between the germline ends. The cysteine opens and the phenylalanine closes a CDR3 of 14 amino acids. The retained sequence is limited to the CDR3, 42 bases, with the frame set at the first base. The source is a young man with type 1 diabetes. Sequences were obtained from central memory CD4+ T cells from blood. The sequence is built from TRBV7-9 and TRBJ1-2; TRBD1 is perhaps the D gene, given 5 matching bases. The nucleotide sequence is given as TGTGCCAGCAGCCTGGACAAGGGCGACTATGGCTACACCTTC. Translation gives CASSLDKGDYGYTF.